This T cell receptor beta chain was recorded in a study of human T cells and chemical hapten exposure. In this sample, this clonotype turned up a few times. In the original processing: Individual samples carried between roughly 23,224 and 700,000 TCRs, with around 96,000 as the median. TCRdb called the RACE reads again in MiXCR, with one record for every CDR3 protein. TCRdb's processing, not the authors' own work, is the source of the V and J calls. The data show about 360,000 distinct CDR3 sequences, approximately 6.9% seen once. Time point in this sample: patch test 1, 2 weeks after DPC sensitization. The treatment here: therapeutic diphenylcyclopropenone sensitization with weekly scalp DPC. The V gene's germline CDR1 is SGHTA and CDR2 FQGNSA. The V end lost 2 bases, the J end lost 2 bases, and 9 bases lay between the germline ends. The CDR3 length is 14 residues.

The receptor comes from a woman under 30 with alopecia areata. Some clones in this sample may be carry-over from other donors' samples. The chain couples TRBV7-2 to TRBJ1-1; possible D gene TRBD1, 5 bases. The sample was whole blood, taken in connection with sensitization to the hapten diphenylcyclopropenone (DPC). The CDR3 loop reads CASSLNTGNTEAFF. The CDR3, as DNA: TGTGCCAGCAGCTTAAACACAGGCAACACTGAAGCTTTCTTT.